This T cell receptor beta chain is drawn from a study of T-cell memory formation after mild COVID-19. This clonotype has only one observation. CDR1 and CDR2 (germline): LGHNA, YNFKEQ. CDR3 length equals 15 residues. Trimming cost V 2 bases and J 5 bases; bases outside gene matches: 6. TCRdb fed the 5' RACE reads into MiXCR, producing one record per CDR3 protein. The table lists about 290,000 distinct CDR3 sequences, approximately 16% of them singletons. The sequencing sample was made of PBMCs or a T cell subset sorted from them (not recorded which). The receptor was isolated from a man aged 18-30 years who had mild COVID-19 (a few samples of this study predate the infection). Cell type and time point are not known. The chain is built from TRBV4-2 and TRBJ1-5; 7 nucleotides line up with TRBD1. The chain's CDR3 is CASSQLGTEDQPQHF. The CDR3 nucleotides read TGTGCCAGCAGCCAACTTGGGACAGAAGATCAGCCCCAGCATTTT.